These T cell receptor beta chains were read from a single sample in a study of CD8 T cells in ankylosing spondylitis. TCRdb processed the 5' RACE reads anew with MiXCR; each CDR3 protein has one entry. The sample shows 250,000 or so distinct CDR3 sequences, roughly a quarter of them seen only once. Material for sequencing was blood, either unsorted or a sorted T cell fraction (not recorded which). The source is a male donor with ankylosing spondylitis or in good health (not recorded which). Each CDR3 is given with its conserved first and last residue. A D gene is named only where the DNA matches it firmly. A clone size is listed for some rows: how often the clone was seen (once, few, many), or a class if it is expanded.

V	J	D	size	CDR3	DNA
TRBV20-1	TRBJ2-3	TRBD2	-	CSAALTPGTSGGARPDTQYF	TGCAGTGCCGCTTTAACTCCCGGGACTAGCGGGGGGGCCCGGCCAGATACGCAGTATTTT
TRBV15	TRBJ1-4	-	few	CATSSLGTRNEKLFF	TGTGCCACCAGCAGTCTCGGGACAAGGAATGAAAAACTGTTTTTT
TRBV4-1	TRBJ1-2	-	many	CASSRPGQPLNYGYTF	TGCGCCAGCAGCCGCCCAGGACAGCCTCTTAACTATGGCTACACCTTC
TRBV20-1	TRBJ2-5	TRBD1	-	CSARALTGEQETQYF	TGCAGTGCTAGGGCCCTGACAGGGGAACAAGAGACCCAGTACTTC
TRBV10-3	TRBJ1-2	-	many	CAISDAFKADYGYTF	TGTGCCATCAGTGACGCTTTTAAAGCAGACTATGGCTACACCTTC
TRBV4-1	TRBJ2-7	TRBD1	many	CASSQGGQGAREQYF	TGCGCCAGCAGCCAAGGGGGACAGGGGGCGCGGGAGCAGTACTTC
TRBV7-6	TRBJ2-5	TRBD2	-	CASSELAEETQYF	TGTGCCAGCAGCGAACTAGCGGAGGAGACCCAGTACTTC
TRBV28	TRBJ2-7	-	many	CASSPPAHEQYF	TGTGCCAGCAGTCCCCCCGCCCACGAGCAGTACTTC
TRBV29-1	TRBJ2-2	-	few	CSVCKGLNTGELFF	TGCAGCGTTTGTAAGGGTCTGAACACCGGGGAGCTGTTTTTT
TRBV11-2	TRBJ2-7	-	many	CASSLLGGISYEQYF	TGTGCCAGCAGCTTACTAGGGGGGATCTCCTACGAGCAGTACTTC
TRBV12-3/TRBV12-4	TRBJ2-4	-	once	CASSFSRRLAKNIQYF	TGTGCCAGCAGTTTTTCCAGGAGGTTAGCCAAAAACATTCAGTACTTC
TRBV20-1	TRBJ2-7	-	few	CSARLGWSSYEQYF	TGCAGTGCTAGACTCGGCTGGAGCTCCTACGAGCAGTACTTC
TRBV10-3	TRBJ1-1	-	many	CAVGGEANTEAFF	TGTGCCGTGGGGGGGGAGGCGAACACTGAAGCTTTCTTT
TRBV20-1	TRBJ1-4	TRBD1	many	CSARQGKQEKLFF	TGCAGTGCACGACAGGGGAAGCAAGAAAAACTGTTTTTT